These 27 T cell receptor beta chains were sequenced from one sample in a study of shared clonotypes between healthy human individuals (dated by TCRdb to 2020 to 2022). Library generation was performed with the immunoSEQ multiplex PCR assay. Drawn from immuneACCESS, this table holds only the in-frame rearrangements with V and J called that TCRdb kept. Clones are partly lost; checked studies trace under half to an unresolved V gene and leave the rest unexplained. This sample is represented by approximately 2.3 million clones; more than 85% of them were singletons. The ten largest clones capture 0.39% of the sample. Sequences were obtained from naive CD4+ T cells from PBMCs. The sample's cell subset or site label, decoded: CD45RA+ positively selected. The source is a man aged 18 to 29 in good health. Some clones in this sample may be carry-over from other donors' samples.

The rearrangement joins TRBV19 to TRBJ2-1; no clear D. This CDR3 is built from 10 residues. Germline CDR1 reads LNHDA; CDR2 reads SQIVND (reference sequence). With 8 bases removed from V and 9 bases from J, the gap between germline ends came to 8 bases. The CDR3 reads CASGVVEQFF. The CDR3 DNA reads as TGTGCCAGTGGGGTGGTTGAGCAGTTCTTC.

The chain's CDR3 is CASSYNAAGTGSGYTF. Written as DNA, the CDR3 is TGTGCCAGCAGCTACAACGCCGCAGGGACAGGGAGCGGCTACACCTTC. V gene TRBV11-1 combines with J gene TRBJ1-2, with 9 bases fitting TRBD1. The CDR3 covers 16 residues. After removal of 4 bases from V and 8 bases from J, the junction contained 14 bases not matched to a gene. Germline lookup yields CDR1 SGHAT and CDR2 FQDESV (reference sequence).

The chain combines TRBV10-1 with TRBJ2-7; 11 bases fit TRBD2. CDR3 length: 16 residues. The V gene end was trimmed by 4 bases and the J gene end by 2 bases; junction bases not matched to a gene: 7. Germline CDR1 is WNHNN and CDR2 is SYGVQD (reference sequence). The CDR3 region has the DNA TGCGCCAGCAGTGTTACTAGCGGGAGTATCCCCTACGAGCAGTACTTC. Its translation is CASSVTSGSIPYEQYF.

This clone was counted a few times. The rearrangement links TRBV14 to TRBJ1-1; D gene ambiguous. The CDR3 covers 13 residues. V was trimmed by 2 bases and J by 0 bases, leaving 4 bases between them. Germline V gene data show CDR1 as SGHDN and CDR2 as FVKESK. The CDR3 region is CASSQILNTEAFF. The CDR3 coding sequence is TGTGCCAGCAGCCAAATACTGAACACTGAAGCTTTCTTT.

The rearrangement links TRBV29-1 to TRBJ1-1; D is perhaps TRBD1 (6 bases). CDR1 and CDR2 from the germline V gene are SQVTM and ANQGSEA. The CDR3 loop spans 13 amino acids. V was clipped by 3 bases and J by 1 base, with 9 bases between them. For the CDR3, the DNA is TGCAGCGTTGAGACAGGAACGAACACTGAAGCTTTCTTT. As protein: CSVETGTNTEAFF.

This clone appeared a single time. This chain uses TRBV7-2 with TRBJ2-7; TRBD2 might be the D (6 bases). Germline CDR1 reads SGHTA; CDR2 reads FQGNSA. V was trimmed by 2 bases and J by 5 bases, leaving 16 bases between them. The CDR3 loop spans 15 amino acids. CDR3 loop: CASSLRAPGEHEQYF. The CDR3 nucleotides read TGTGCCAGCAGCTTACGGGCACCGGGGGAACACGAGCAGTACTTC.

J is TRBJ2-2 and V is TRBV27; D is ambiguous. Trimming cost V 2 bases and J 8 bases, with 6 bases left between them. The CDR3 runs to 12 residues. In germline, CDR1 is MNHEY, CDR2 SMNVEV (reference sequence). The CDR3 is CASSLGWGELFF. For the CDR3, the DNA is TGTGCCAGCAGTTTAGGGTGGGGGGAGCTGTTTTTT.

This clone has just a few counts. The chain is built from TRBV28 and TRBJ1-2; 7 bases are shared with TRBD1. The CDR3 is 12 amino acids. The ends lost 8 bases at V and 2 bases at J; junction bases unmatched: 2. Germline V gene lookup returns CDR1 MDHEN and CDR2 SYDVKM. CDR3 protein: CASQGQNYGYTF. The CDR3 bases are TGTGCCAGCCAGGGACAGAACTATGGCTACACCTTC.

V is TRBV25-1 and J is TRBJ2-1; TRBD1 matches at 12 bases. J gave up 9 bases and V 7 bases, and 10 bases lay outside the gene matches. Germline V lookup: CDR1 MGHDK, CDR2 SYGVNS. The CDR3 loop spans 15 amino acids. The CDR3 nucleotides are TGTGCCAGCACCCAACCCGGGACAGGGGGCAGTGAGCAGTTCTTC. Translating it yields CASTQPGTGGSEQFF. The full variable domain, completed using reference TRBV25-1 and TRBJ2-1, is EADIYQTPRYLVIGTGKKITLECSQTMGHDKMYWYQQDPGMELHLIHYSYGVNSTEKGDLSSESTVSRIRTEHFPLTLESARPSHTSQYLCASTQPGTGGSEQFFGPGTRLTVL.

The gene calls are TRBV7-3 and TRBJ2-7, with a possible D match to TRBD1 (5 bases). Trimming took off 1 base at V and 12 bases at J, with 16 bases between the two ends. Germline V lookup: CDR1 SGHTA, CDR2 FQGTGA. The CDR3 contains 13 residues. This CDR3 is CASSLKTLQGRYF. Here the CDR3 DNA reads TGTGCCAGCAGCTTAAAGACGTTGCAGGGTCGGTACTTC.

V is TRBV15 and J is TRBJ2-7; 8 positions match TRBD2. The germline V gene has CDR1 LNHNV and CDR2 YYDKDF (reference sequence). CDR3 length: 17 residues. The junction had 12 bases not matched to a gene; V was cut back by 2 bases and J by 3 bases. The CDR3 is CATSRLTGGSMYYEQYF. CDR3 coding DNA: TGTGCCACCAGCAGACTTACGGGAGGGAGCATGTACTACGAGCAGTACTTC.

CDR3: CASSLTHRVNQPQHF. The CDR3 nucleotides read TGTGCCAGTAGCCTCACCCACAGGGTCAATCAGCCCCAGCATTTT. The chain is built from TRBV19 and TRBJ1-5, with a possible D match to TRBD1 (6 bases). With 6 bases removed from V and 3 bases from J, the gap between germline ends came to 15 bases. Germline values: CDR1 LNHDA, CDR2 SQIVND (reference sequence). There are 15 residues in the CDR3.

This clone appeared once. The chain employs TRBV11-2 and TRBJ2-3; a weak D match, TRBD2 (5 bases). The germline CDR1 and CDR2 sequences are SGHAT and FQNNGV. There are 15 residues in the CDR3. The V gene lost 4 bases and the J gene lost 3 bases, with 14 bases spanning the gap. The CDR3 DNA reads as TGTGCCAGCAGCTGGGGAGACTACGAGACAGATACGCAGTATTTT. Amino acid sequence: CASSWGDYETDTQYF.

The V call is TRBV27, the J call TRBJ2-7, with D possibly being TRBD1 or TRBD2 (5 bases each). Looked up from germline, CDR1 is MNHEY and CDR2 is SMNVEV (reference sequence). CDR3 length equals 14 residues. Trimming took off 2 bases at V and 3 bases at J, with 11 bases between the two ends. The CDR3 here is CASSLRDGNYEQYF. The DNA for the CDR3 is TGTGCCAGCAGTTTACGGGACGGGAACTACGAGCAGTACTTC.

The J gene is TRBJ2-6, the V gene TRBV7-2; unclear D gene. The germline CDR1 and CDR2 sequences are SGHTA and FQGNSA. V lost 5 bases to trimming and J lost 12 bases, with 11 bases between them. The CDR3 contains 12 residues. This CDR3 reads CASSPPSRVLTF. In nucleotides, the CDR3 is TGTGCCAGCAGCCCCCCCTCCCGCGTCCTGACTTTC.

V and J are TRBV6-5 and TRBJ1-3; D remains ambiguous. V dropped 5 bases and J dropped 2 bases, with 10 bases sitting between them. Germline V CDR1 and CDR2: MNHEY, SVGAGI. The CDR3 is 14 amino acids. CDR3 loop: CASSIQLTGNTIYF. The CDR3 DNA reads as TGTGCCAGCAGTATCCAACTAACTGGAAACACCATATATTTT.

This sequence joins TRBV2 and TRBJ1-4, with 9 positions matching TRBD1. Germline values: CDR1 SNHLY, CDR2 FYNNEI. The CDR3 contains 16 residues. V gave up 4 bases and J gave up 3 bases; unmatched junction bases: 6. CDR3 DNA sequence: TGTGCCAGCAGTGCTACAGGGGGCGGACCTAATGAAAAACTGTTTTTT. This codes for CASSATGGGPNEKLFF.

CDR3 sequence: CASSARQGLNTEAFF. CDR3 nucleotide sequence: TGTGCCAGCAGCGCCCGACAGGGGTTAAACACTGAAGCTTTCTTT. V gene TRBV6-1 combines with J gene TRBJ1-1, with TRBD1 matching over 8 bases. The trim removed 6 bases at V and 2 bases at J, leaving 8 bases unmatched. This CDR3 comprises 15 residues. Germline V gene sequence: CDR1 MNHNS, CDR2 SASEGT.

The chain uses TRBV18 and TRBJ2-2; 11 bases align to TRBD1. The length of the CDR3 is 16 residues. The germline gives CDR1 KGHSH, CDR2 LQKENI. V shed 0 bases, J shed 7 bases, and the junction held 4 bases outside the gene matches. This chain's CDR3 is CASSPPRTGGLGELFF. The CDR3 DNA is TGTGCCAGCTCACCACCGAGGACAGGGGGCCTCGGGGAGCTGTTTTTT.

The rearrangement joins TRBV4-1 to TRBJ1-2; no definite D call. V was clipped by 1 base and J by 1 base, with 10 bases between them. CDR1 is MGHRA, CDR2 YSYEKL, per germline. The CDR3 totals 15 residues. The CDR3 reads CASSQGLIYNYGYTF. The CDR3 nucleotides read TGCGCCAGCAGCCAAGGACTCATTTATAACTATGGCTACACCTTC.

CDR3 loop: CARLSTGLAGELFF. CDR3 bases: TGTGCCAGACTTAGTACAGGGCTGGCCGGGGAGCTGTTTTTT. The V gene is TRBV6-4, the J gene TRBJ2-2; a weak D match, TRBD1 (6 bases). The germline CDR1 and CDR2 sequences are MRHNA and SNTAGT. V lost 9 bases and J lost 6, with 17 bases in between. The CDR3 covers 14 residues.

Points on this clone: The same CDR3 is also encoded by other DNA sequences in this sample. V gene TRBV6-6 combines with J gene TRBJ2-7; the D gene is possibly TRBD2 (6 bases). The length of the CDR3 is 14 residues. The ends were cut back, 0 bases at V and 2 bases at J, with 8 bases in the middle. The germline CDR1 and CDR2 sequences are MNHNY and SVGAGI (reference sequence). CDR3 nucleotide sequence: TGTGCCAGCAGTTACTCGGGCGGGACCTACGAGCAGTACTTC. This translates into CASSYSGGTYEQYF.

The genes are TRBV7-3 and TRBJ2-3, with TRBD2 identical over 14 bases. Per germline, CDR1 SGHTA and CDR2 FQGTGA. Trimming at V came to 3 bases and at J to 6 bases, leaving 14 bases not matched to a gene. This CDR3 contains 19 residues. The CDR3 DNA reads TGTGCCAGCAGCTTTAAGGGACGGTTGACTAGCGGGAGGGCGGATACGCAGTATTTT. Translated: CASSFKGRLTSGRADTQYF.

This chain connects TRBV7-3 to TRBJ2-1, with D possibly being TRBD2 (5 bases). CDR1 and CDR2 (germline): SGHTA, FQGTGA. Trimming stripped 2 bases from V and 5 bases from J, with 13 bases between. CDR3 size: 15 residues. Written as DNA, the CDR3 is TGTGCCAGCAGCTTATATGAGCGGCCCAACAATGAGCAGTTCTTC. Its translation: CASSLYERPNNEQFF.

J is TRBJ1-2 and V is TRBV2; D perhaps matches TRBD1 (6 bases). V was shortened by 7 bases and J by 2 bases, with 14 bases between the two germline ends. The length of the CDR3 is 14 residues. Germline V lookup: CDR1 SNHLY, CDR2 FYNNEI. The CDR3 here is CASTPRQANYGYTF. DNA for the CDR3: TGTGCCAGCACCCCAAGACAGGCGAACTATGGCTACACCTTC.

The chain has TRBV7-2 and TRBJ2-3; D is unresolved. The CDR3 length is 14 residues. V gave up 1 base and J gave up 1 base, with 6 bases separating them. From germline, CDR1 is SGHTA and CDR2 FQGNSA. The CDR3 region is CASSLVYGTDTQYF. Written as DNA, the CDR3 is TGTGCCAGCAGCTTAGTATATGGCACAGATACGCAGTATTTT.

The CDR3 loop reads CASSIAGRTNTGELFF. CDR3 bases: TGTGCCAGTAGTATAGCGGGAAGGACGAACACCGGGGAGCTGTTTTTT. This chain uses TRBV19 with TRBJ2-2; D possibly corresponds to TRBD2 (5 bases). CDR1 LNHDA and CDR2 SQIVND come from the germline V gene (reference sequence). The CDR3 runs 16 residues. Trimming shortened V by 1 base and J by 0 bases, and 9 bases separated the two germline ends.